This T cell receptor beta chain was recorded in a study of blood T cell repertoires in COVID-19. Whole-study context: Nucleic acid was either cDNA or gDNA, and it came from T cells, B-cell-depleted T cells, or PBMCs.

The Seattle patients, enrolled during active infection, were followed longitudinally. The assay was immunoSEQ multiplex PCR, and TCRdb's table has in-frame clones only and misses some. The data hold fewer than 200,000 clones, with approximately 84% observed a single time. The specimen was peripheral blood. The source of this sequence is a woman aged 45-65 years with COVID-19, enrolled during active disease.

The CDR3 loop reads CASSRRLLVTGQSSYNEQFF. DNA of the CDR3: TGCGCCAGCAGCCGACGCCTTCTTGTAACGGGACAGTCTTCCTACAATGAGCAGTTCTTC. The chain uses TRBV4-1 and TRBJ2-1, with 7 bases aligning to TRBD1. V lost 4 bases, J lost 1 base, and 19 bases stayed unmatched. There are 20 residues in the CDR3. The germline gives CDR1 MGHRA, CDR2 YSYEKL.